The 9 T cell receptor beta chains in this list originate from one sample, sequenced in a study of blood T cell repertoires in COVID-19. This table comes from immunoSEQ multiplex PCR, and its TCRdb copy is limited to in-frame clones, with some not included. The sample has about 210,000 clones, approximately 80% seen once. Sequenced: PBMCs or T cells enriched from blood (not recorded which). The receptors here all came from a woman in her 50s with acute COVID-19.

This clone was picked up a small number of times. The chain is built from TRBV7-2 and TRBJ1-4; tentatively, D is TRBD1 (5 bases). Germline loops: CDR1 SGHTA, CDR2 FQGNSA. V was cut by 6 bases and J by 6 bases, with 17 bases left in between. The CDR3 runs to 15 residues. This chain's CDR3 is CASRPGTRRDEKLFF. CDR3 DNA sequence: TGTGCCAGCAGACCAGGCACCCGCAGGGATGAAAAACTGTTTTTT.

This clone appeared many times. The rearrangement joins TRBV6-2 or TRBV6-3 to TRBJ2-1, with 7 bases that match TRBD2. This CDR3 has 14 amino acids. V lost 2 bases, J lost 6 bases, and 4 bases stayed unmatched. Germline V gene sequence: CDR1 MNHEY, CDR2 SVGEGT. Written as DNA, the CDR3 is TGTGCCAGCAGTTACCCTTCTAGCGGCAATGAGCAGTTCTTC. It specifies CASSYPSSGNEQFF.

Regarding this clone: Compared with germline, one end of the junction differs, possibly owing to a read error. The sample has other DNA sequences that encode this CDR3 too. The chain uses TRBV7-2 and TRBJ1-4, with D perhaps TRBD1 (5 bases). Germline V gene lookup returns CDR1 SGHTA and CDR2 FQGNSA. The CDR3 sequence is 14 residues long. CDR3 nucleotides: TGTGCCAGCAGCCTAGCCAGGGTCAATGAAAAACTGTTTTTT. It is translated as CASSLARVNEKLFF.

The V and J genes are TRBV2 and TRBJ2-7, with 9 nucleotides matching TRBD1. After removal of 3 bases from V and 4 bases from J, the junction contained 7 bases not matched to a gene. The CDR3 totals 15 residues. Germline V gene lookup returns CDR1 SNHLY and CDR2 FYNNEI. CDR3 DNA sequence: TGTGCCAGCAGTGAGGCCCCCGGGACAGGGTACGAGCAGTACTTC. This sequence encodes CASSEAPGTGYEQYF.

The V call is TRBV7-2, the J call TRBJ2-6; a weak D match, TRBD1 (5 bases). The CDR3 has 18 residues. CDR1 and CDR2 from the germline V gene are SGHTA and FQGNSA. Trimming removed 5 bases from V and 1 base from J, with 18 bases in between. This chain's CDR3 is CASSPKTVSVSGANVLTF. CDR3 sequence (DNA): TGTGCCAGCAGCCCCAAGACAGTCTCCGTATCTGGGGCCAACGTCCTGACTTTC.

The J gene is TRBJ2-1, the V gene TRBV27; possibly TRBD2 for D (6 bases). Germline V CDR1 and CDR2: MNHEY, SMNVEV (reference sequence). The CDR3 is made up of 14 amino acids. Trimming stripped 7 bases from V and 9 bases from J, with 19 bases between. CDR3: CASTPGLNTGEQFF. In DNA form, the CDR3 reads TGTGCCAGCACCCCGGGACTCAACACCGGTGAGCAGTTCTTC.

The genes are TRBV28 and TRBJ2-3; 14 bases are shared with TRBD2. V trimming: 7 bases; J trimming: 3 bases; junction bases outside the gene matches: 21. The CDR3 extends over 21 amino acids. Germline V gives CDR1 MDHEN, CDR2 SYDVKM. The CDR3 region has the DNA TGTGCCAGCAACCAAGTCCCCTTCGCCCGACTAGCGGGGGGGCGTACAGATACGCAGTATTTT. It codes for CASNQVPFARLAGGRTDTQYF.

This clone has only a few counts. The chain couples TRBV6-2 or TRBV6-3 to TRBJ1-5; D is unresolved. Per germline, CDR1 MNHEY and CDR2 SVGEGT. Trimming left V 4 bases short and J 4 bases short, with 14 bases between. The CDR3 extends over 15 amino acids. The CDR3 is CASSSRGSPNQPQHF. The CDR3 nucleotides read TGTGCCAGCAGTTCCAGAGGGAGCCCAAATCAGCCCCAGCATTTT.

The chain combines TRBV5-6 with TRBJ2-5; D is unclear. The V gene lost 2 bases and the J gene lost 5 bases, with 7 bases spanning the gap. Per the germline V gene, CDR1 is SGHDT and CDR2 is YYEEEE. This CDR3 has 12 residues. The CDR3: CASSFLEETQYF. The CDR3 DNA follows: TGTGCCAGCAGCTTTTTAGAGGAGACCCAGTACTTC.